This T cell receptor beta chain emerged from a study of T cell responses to AZD1222 COVID-19 vaccine. About the study: Analyses pooled second doses at about 4 or about 12 weeks.

Produced via immunoSEQ multiplex PCR; TCRdb's table is partial and in-frame only. The sample holds 100,000 to 150,000 clones, roughly 90% seen once. Trimming pared 5 bases from V and 4 bases from J, leaving 6 bases between. CDR3 length: 12 amino acids. Germline CDR1 SGHTA, CDR2 FQGNSA. General study findings and limits: At baseline, seropositivity was found in only a handful of AZD1222 recipients.

Only one count was recorded for this clone. Its antigen is undetermined. This TCR was recovered from an adult in good health. This chain uses TRBV7-2 with TRBJ1-3; no definite D call. The sequenced sample was peripheral blood, obtained on day 0 of AZD1222 vaccination. CDR3 nucleotides: TGTGCCAGCAGCGCGACAGGAAACACCATATATTTT. Translating gives CASSATGNTIYF.